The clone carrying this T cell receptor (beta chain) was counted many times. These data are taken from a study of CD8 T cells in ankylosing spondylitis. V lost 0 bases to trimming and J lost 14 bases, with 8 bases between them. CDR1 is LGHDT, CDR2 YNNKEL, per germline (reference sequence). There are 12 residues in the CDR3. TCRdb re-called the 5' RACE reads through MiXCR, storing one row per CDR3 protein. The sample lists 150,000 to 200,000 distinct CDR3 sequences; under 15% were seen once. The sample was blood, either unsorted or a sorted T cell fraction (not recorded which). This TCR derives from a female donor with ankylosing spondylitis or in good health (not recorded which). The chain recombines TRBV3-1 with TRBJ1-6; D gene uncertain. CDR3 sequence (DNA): TGTGCCAGCAGCCAAGAGAGGATAGCCCTCCACTTT. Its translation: CASSQERIALHF.